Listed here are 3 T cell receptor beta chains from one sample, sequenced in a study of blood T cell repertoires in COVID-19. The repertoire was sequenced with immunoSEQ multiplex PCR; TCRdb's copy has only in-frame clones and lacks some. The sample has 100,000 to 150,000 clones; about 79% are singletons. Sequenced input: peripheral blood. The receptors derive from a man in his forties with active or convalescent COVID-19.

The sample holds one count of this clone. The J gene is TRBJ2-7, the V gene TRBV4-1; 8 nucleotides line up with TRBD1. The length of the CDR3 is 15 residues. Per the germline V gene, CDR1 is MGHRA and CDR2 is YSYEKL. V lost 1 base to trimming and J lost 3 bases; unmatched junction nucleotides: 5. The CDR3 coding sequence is TGCGCCAGCAGCCAAGCGACAGGGGACCGCTACGAGCAGTACTTC. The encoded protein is CASSQATGDRYEQYF.

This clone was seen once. Written as DNA, the CDR3 is TGTGCCACCAGTGCAGGAGGGCCGGGGGAGCAGTACTTC. Protein sequence: CATSAGGPGEQYF. The rearrangement links TRBV24-1 to TRBJ2-7; TRBD2 is a possible D gene (6 bases). The CDR3 is 13 amino acids. From germline, CDR1 is KGHDR and CDR2 SFDVKD. Trimming took off 5 bases at V and 7 bases at J, with 14 bases between the two ends.

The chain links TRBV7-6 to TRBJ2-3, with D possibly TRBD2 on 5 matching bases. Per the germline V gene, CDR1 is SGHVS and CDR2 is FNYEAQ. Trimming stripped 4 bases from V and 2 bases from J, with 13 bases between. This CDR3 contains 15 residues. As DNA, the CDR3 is TGTGCCAGCAGCTCACAAGCGGCGCCCACAGATACGCAGTATTTT. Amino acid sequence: CASSSQAAPTDTQYF.